This record concerns one T cell receptor beta chain sequence. Relying on iRepertoire HTBI primers and Arm-PCR of CDR3 regions, the team built TCR beta libraries. TCRdb processed the multiplex PCR reads anew with MiXCR; each CDR3 protein has one entry. The data show about 470,000 distinct CDR3 sequences, approximately 21% seen once. Time point here: persistent/refractory GD, antithyroid drugs over 5 years with positive TRAb. Researchers made the TCR library from RNA that was extracted from PBMCs. This specimen belongs to a study of regulatory T cells in long-lasting Graves disease. CDR3 length: 13 residues. Germline CDR1 is MNHEY and CDR2 is SMNVEV (reference sequence). V was pared by 11 bases and J by 2 bases, with 8 bases of the junction left unmatched.

Sequences were derived from peripheral blood mononuclear cells (PBMCs), sampled when the disease was refractory, from a patient treated with antithyroid drugs. The receptor's source is a female donor with Graves disease. The chain joins TRBV27 to TRBJ2-7; 8 bases fit TRBD2. Written as DNA, the CDR3 is TGTGCCGGCGGAGGGGGACTAGCCTACGAGCAGTACTTC. It encodes CAGGGGLAYEQYF.